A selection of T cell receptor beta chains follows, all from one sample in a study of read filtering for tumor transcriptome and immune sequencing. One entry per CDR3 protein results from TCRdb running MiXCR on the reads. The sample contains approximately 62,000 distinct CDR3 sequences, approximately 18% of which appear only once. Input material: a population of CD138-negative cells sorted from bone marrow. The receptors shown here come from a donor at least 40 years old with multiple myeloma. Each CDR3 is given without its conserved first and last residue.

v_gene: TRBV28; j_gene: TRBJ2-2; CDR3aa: ASSPLLAGGITGELF
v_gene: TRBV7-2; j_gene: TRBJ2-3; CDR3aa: ASSLRGGVLDTQY
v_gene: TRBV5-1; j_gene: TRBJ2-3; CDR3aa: ASSRTTPTDTQY
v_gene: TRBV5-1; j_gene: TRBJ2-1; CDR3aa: ASSLDTGSYNEQF
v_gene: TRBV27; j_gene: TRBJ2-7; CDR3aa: ASRGLAGSYEQY
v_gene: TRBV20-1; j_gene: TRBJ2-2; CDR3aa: SARDQAGQNTGELF
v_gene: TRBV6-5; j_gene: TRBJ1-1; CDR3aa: ASSYGAGYSNTEAF
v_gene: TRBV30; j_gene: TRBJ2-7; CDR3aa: VWSTGTGGSEQY
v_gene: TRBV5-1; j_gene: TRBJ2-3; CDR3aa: ASSPGPTDTQY
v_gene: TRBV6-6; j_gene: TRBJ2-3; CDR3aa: ASIHEGGSTDTQY
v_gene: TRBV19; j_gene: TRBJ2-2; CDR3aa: ASTPGSGSSGTGELF
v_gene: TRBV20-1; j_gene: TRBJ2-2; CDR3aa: SAVGVAGGGSNTGELF
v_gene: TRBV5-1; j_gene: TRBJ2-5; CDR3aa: ASSPGTGHQETQY
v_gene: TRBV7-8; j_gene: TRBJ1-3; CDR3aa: VSSSSTSGNTIY
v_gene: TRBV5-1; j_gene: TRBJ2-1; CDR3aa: ASSKSSGRSYNEQF
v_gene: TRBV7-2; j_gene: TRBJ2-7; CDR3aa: ASSLLSRGQMY
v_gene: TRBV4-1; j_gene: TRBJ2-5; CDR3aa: ASSHPGQKETQY
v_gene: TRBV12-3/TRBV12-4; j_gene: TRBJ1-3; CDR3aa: ASTLGVGGNTIY
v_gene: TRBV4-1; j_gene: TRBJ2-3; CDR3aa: ASSQVATSTDTQY
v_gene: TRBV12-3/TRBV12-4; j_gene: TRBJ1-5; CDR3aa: ASTIQGRSNQPQH
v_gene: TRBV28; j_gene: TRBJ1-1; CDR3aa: ASSLLGRAF
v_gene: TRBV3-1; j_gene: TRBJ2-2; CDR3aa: ASSPTGTSAPVAGELF
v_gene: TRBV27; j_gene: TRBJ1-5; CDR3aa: ASRGPSNQPQH
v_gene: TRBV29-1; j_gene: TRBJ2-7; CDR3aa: GVEWGLAAYEQY
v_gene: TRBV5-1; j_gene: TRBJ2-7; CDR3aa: ASSLSGATYEQY
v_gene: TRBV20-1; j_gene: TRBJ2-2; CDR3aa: SAREAGMGAGELF
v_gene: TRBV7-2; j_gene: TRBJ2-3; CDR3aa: ASSLEGTSTDTQY